This entry features one T cell receptor (beta chain) sequence. The antigen is not known. Researchers ran the PCR with 60 Vbeta and 13 Jbeta primers. The repertoire was sequenced with immunoSEQ multiplex PCR; TCRdb's copy has only in-frame clones and lacks some. This table has 120,000 to 150,000 clones, 70% to 75% appearing once. The data stem from a study of cytomegalovirus exposure and HLA in healthy donors. Study-wide findings and caveats: Confirmation in vitro established that a few CMV-associated chains were specific for CMV antigens. Among CMV-associated TCR beta chains, most appeared HLA-restricted in a later analysis.

With 2 bases removed from V and 8 bases from J, the gap between germline ends came to 8 bases. The CDR3 length is 12 residues. Germline V gene sequence: CDR1 MRHNA, CDR2 SNTAGT. Sequencing used PBMCs. The TCR was taken from a young woman in good health and CMV-seronegative. The chain couples TRBV6-4 to TRBJ2-3; no definite D call. The DNA for the CDR3 is TGTGCCAGCAGTGACGACCGAGGTACGCAGTATTTT. It specifies CASSDDRGTQYF.